The 25 T cell receptor beta chains below come from one sample, sequenced in a study of Graves' ophthalmopathy and Graves' hyperthyroidism. Amplification of the TCR beta CDR3 regions used RNA transcripts (as template). First-round RT-PCR with HTBI primers preceded a second-round multiplex PCR. MiXCR, run by TCRdb on the multiplex PCR reads, gives a single entry per CDR3 protein. The sample shows 200,000 to 250,000 distinct CDR3 sequences, roughly a fifth of them seen only once. The sequenced sample was peripheral blood. Every receptor here comes from a woman aged 50 to 60 with Graves' ophthalmopathy.

This clonotype was seen at least ten times. The gene calls are TRBV28 and TRBJ2-7; 9 bases are shared with TRBD1. CDR1 and CDR2 (germline): MDHEN, SYDVKM. Unmatched junction bases numbered 3, after V lost 3 bases and J lost 3 bases. The CDR3 runs 14 residues. The CDR3 loop reads CASSFRGQGYEQYF. The CDR3 region has the DNA TGTGCCAGCAGTTTCCGGGGACAGGGCTACGAGCAGTACTTC.

There are many counts of this clonotype. V and J are TRBV5-6 and TRBJ1-2; D is possibly TRBD1 (5 bases). This CDR3 region has 13 residues. The germline V gene has CDR1 SGHDT and CDR2 YYEEEE. Trimming removed 1 base at V and 8 bases at J, with 12 bases between. The CDR3 nucleotides read TGTGCCAGCAGCTTGTTTCCAGGGCAAGGCTACACCTTC. Translated, it gives CASSLFPGQGYTF.

This clonotype was seen repeatedly, ten times or more. In DNA, the CDR3 is TGTGCCAGCAGTGAGGGCAGCTCTGGGGCCAACGTCCTGACTTTC. It translates to CASSEGSSGANVLTF. The chain employs TRBV2 and TRBJ2-6; D call uncertain. The V end was cut by 3 bases, the J end by 0 bases, with 6 bases between. The CDR3 covers 15 residues. Per the germline V gene, CDR1 is SNHLY and CDR2 is FYNNEI.

V gene TRBV12-5 combines with J gene TRBJ2-7; D remains unclear. V was clipped by 1 base and J by 4 bases, with 14 bases between them. Germline V gene lookup returns CDR1 LGHNT and CDR2 FRNRAP. There are 15 residues in the CDR3. In nucleotides, the CDR3 is TGTGCTAGTGGTTTGGAGAAAGGGATCAAATACGAGCAGTACTTC. Amino acids: CASGLEKGIKYEQYF.

This clonotype was recorded many times. The chain couples TRBV7-2 to TRBJ2-5, with no clear D. CDR3 length: 15 amino acids. V was pared by 0 bases and J by 0 bases, with 8 bases between. Germline V gene lookup returns CDR1 SGHTA and CDR2 FQGNSA. CDR3 nucleotide sequence: TGTGCCAGCAGCTTAGCTAACGAGTACCAAGAGACCCAGTACTTC. It yields the protein CASSLANEYQETQYF.

In its sample, this clonotype was seen many times. The chain employs TRBV20-1 and TRBJ2-2, with D perhaps matching TRBD1 (5 bases). Germline-derived CDR1 and CDR2 are DFQATT and SNEGSKA (reference sequence). The germline V and J ends were trimmed by 6 bases and 5 bases, with 13 bases remaining between them. This CDR3 contains 13 residues. CDR3 residues: CSAASGSTGELFF. The CDR3 DNA sequence: TGCAGTGCAGCCTCAGGGTCGACCGGGGAGCTGTTTTTT.

V usage is TRBV11-2 and J usage is TRBJ1-6; no definite D call. The CDR3 runs to 16 residues. V was trimmed by 6 bases and J by 9 bases, leaving 21 bases between them. The germline CDR1 and CDR2 sequences are SGHAT and FQNNGV. This CDR3 reads CASRSNTLGEGSPLHF. The DNA for the CDR3 is TGTGCCAGCAGATCGAACACACTCGGGGAAGGTTCACCCCTCCACTTT.

This clonotype was counted at least ten times. The chain employs TRBV11-2 and TRBJ1-2; tentatively, D is TRBD1 (6 bases). The CDR3 length is 16 residues. V lost 2 bases and J 3 bases, leaving 16 bases between the germline ends. The germline V gene encodes CDR1 SGHAT and CDR2 FQNNGV. The chain's CDR3 is CASSLYPAGEDYGYTF. As DNA, the CDR3 is TGTGCCAGCAGCTTATATCCCGCAGGGGAGGACTATGGCTACACCTTC. Based on the CDR3 plus reference TRBV11-2 and TRBJ1-2, the full variable domain is EAGVAQSPRYKIIEKRQSVAFWCNPISGHATLYWYQQILGQGPKLLIQFQNNGVVDDSQLPKDRFSAERLKGVDSTLKIQPAKLEDSAVYLCASSLYPAGEDYGYTFGSGTRLTVV.

This clonotype occurred many times. The CDR3 spells CASSLVLERSLPYEQYF. Here the CDR3 DNA reads TGTGCCAGCAGTTTAGTGTTGGAGCGATCTCTTCCCTACGAGCAGTACTTC. This chain links TRBV28 with TRBJ2-7; D remains ambiguous. CDR1 is MDHEN and CDR2 is SYDVKM in the germline V gene. Trimming took off 2 bases at V and 2 bases at J, with 19 bases between the two ends. The length of the CDR3 is 17 residues.

This clonotype was counted many times. The chain uses TRBV27 and TRBJ1-6; D gene uncertain. The length of the CDR3 is 13 residues. V lost 7 bases and J 10 bases, leaving 14 bases between the germline ends. Germline-derived CDR1 and CDR2 are MNHEY and SMNVEV (reference sequence). CDR3 sequence: CASKVREGSPLHF. The CDR3 bases are TGTGCCAGCAAAGTAAGGGAAGGCTCACCCCTCCACTTT.

The chain has TRBV24-1 and TRBJ2-5; no clear D gene. The CDR3 loop spans 11 amino acids. With 6 bases removed from V and 4 bases from J, the gap between germline ends came to 5 bases. Germline CDR1 is KGHDR and CDR2 is SFDVKD. The DNA for the CDR3 is TGTGCCACCAGTCTAGGAGAGACCCAGTACTTC. Residues: CATSLGETQYF.

Ten or more counts support this clonotype. The V gene is TRBV27, the J gene TRBJ2-7; 7 bases are shared with TRBD1. Germline V gene data show CDR1 as MNHEY and CDR2 as SMNVEV (reference sequence). This CDR3 has 13 residues. V shed 4 bases and J 4 bases; nucleotides not matched to a gene: 4. The CDR3 nucleotides are TGTGCCAGCAGTTCTAGACAGGGTTACGAGCAGTACTTC. Its translation: CASSSRQGYEQYF.

This clonotype was counted a few times. The genes are TRBV28 and TRBJ1-5; D is ambiguous. This CDR3 has 14 amino acids. Germline CDR1 and CDR2: MDHEN and SYDVKM. Trimming took off 4 bases at V and 0 bases at J, with 7 bases between the two ends. The CDR3 here is CASSSLNSNQPQHF. The DNA for the CDR3 is TGTGCCAGCAGTTCCCTTAATAGCAATCAGCCCCAGCATTTT.

This chain links TRBV11-2 with TRBJ2-7; D tentatively fits TRBD1 or TRBD2 (6 bases each). V shed 4 bases and J shed 6 bases, with 22 bases lying between them. In germline, CDR1 is SGHAT, CDR2 FQNNGV. CDR3 size: 16 residues. This CDR3 is CASSSTEGGLRGEQYF. CDR3 coding DNA: TGTGCCAGCAGCTCAACTGAGGGGGGACTGCGGGGCGAGCAGTACTTC.

In this sample, this clonotype turned up many times. DNA of the CDR3: TGTGCCAGCCCGAGGGGCAGGGGGAACACTGAAGCTTTCTTT. Its protein product is CASPRGRGNTEAFF. This chain joins TRBV12-3 or TRBV12-4 and TRBJ1-1, with D possibly TRBD1 on 6 matching bases. The V gene lost 8 bases and the J gene lost 1 base, with 14 bases spanning the gap. This CDR3 region has 14 residues.

This clonotype has at least ten counts. The chain links TRBV29-1 to TRBJ1-2, with 7 bases that match TRBD1. Germline V CDR1 and CDR2: SQVTM, ANQGSEA. The junction had 4 bases not matched to a gene; V was cut back by 7 bases and J by 2 bases. This CDR3 contains 12 residues. CDR3 residues: CSAGDSNYGYTF. CDR3 sequence (DNA): TGCAGCGCAGGGGACAGCAACTATGGCTACACCTTC.

The gene calls are TRBV11-3 and TRBJ2-5, with D uncertain. Germline CDR1 SGHNT, CDR2 YENEEA. V lost 3 bases to trimming and J lost 2 bases, with 13 bases between them. The CDR3 has 15 residues. The DNA of the CDR3 is TGTGCCAGCAGCTTCAGAGGACCCATTCAAGAGACCCAGTACTTC. As protein: CASSFRGPIQETQYF.

This clonotype was observed at least ten times. J is TRBJ2-4 and V is TRBV2, with TRBD1 identical over 7 bases. CDR3 length equals 14 residues. CDR1 is SNHLY, CDR2 FYNNEI, per germline. Germline trimming cut 2 bases from V and 4 bases from J; bases unmatched to any gene: 2. The CDR3: CASSEQGVKNIQYF. In nucleotides, the CDR3 is TGTGCCAGCAGTGAACAGGGGGTAAAAAACATTCAGTACTTC.

This clonotype was seen many times. V usage is TRBV7-3 and J usage is TRBJ2-5; D might be TRBD1 (6 bases). Trimming stripped 5 bases from V and 0 bases from J, with 7 bases between. This CDR3 has 13 residues. Germline assignment: CDR1 SGHTA and CDR2 FQGTGA. The CDR3, as DNA: TGTGCCAGCAGCAGGGGGAACCAAGAGACCCAGTACTTC. Translation: CASSRGNQETQYF.

At least ten counts were recorded for this clonotype. This sequence joins TRBV27 and TRBJ2-2; D tentatively fits TRBD1 or TRBD2 (5 bases each). Trimming took off 3 bases at V and 0 bases at J, with 17 bases between the two ends. The CDR3 is 18 amino acids. In germline, CDR1 is MNHEY, CDR2 SMNVEV (reference sequence). The CDR3: CASSLSPGTSANTGELFF. As DNA, the CDR3 is TGTGCCAGCAGTTTGTCGCCGGGGACCTCCGCGAACACCGGGGAGCTGTTTTTT.

This clonotype has ten or more counts. The chain is built from TRBV20-1 and TRBJ2-4; 16 bases align to TRBD2. The CDR3 consists of 17 residues. Germline V gene data show CDR1 as DFQATT and CDR2 as SNEGSKA (reference sequence). With 1 base clipped from V and 4 bases from J, the junction kept 4 bases outside the gene matches. CDR3 protein: CSARVKGLAGGKNIQYF. The CDR3 DNA sequence: TGCAGTGCTAGAGTTAAGGGACTAGCGGGGGGGAAAAACATTCAGTACTTC.

The chain couples TRBV11-2 to TRBJ1-6; D is uncertain. The CDR3 totals 13 residues. V was cut by 10 bases and J by 10 bases, with 17 bases left in between. Germline V gene lookup returns CDR1 SGHAT and CDR2 FQNNGV. CDR3: CATSAGLRSPLHF. The CDR3 nucleotides are TGTGCCACCTCCGCCGGGCTGAGGTCACCCCTCCACTTT. Full variable domain (rest looked up from reference TRBV11-2 and TRBJ1-6): EAGVAQSPRYKIIEKRQSVAFWCNPISGHATLYWYQQILGQGPKLLIQFQNNGVVDDSQLPKDRFSAERLKGVDSTLKIQPAKLEDSAVYLCATSAGLRSPLHFGNGTRLTVT.

In its sample, this clonotype was seen a few times. V gene TRBV5-1 combines with J gene TRBJ1-1; D is ambiguous. Per germline, CDR1 SGHRS and CDR2 YFSETQ. CDR3 length: 16 amino acids. V was clipped by 3 bases and J by 1 base, with 16 bases between them. The CDR3 coding sequence is TGCGCCAGCAGCTCTGGAGAGAAGATGCAGAACACTGAAGCTTTCTTT. It encodes CASSSGEKMQNTEAFF.

The chain recombines TRBV18 with TRBJ1-1; tentative D call: TRBD1 (5 bases). V was trimmed by 1 base and J by 1 base, leaving 10 bases between them. The CDR3 is made up of 15 amino acids. From germline, CDR1 is KGHSH and CDR2 LQKENI. The CDR3 loop reads CASSPLPGSNTEAFF. The CDR3, as DNA: TGTGCCAGCTCACCACTACCAGGGTCGAACACTGAAGCTTTCTTT.

The chain couples TRBV6-5 to TRBJ2-7; TRBD2 might be the D (6 bases). The CDR3 spans 17 residues. V dropped 0 bases and J dropped 4 bases, with 19 bases sitting between them. Germline CDR1 MNHEY, CDR2 SVGAGI. The CDR3 coding sequence is TGTGCCAGCAGTTACTCGTCAGGCGGGACTCTCCCTTACGAGCAGTACTTC. Its translation is CASSYSSGGTLPYEQYF.